The sequence of this TCR beta chain was determined in a study of blood T cells in healthy people across ages. Then a second PCR, running roughly 7 to 11 cycles, was carried out with a sample-barcoded 5' primer and a J-beta primer mix. TCRdb re-called the 5' RACE reads through MiXCR, storing one row per CDR3 protein. The sample consists of 2 million or so distinct CDR3 sequences, around 48% of them appearing once. CDR1 and CDR2 (germline): SGHKS, YYEKEE (reference sequence). CDR3 length: 13 amino acids. The clonotype was recovered from a woman in her forties in good health. The material sequenced was blood. V usage is TRBV5-5 and J usage is TRBJ2-7; no clear D. Gene TRBJ2-5 matches the end of the DNA better, so the J call may be wrong. CDR3 loop: CASSLSPLETQYF. The CDR3 DNA sequence: TGTGCCAGCAGCTTGAGTCCTTTAGAGACCCAGTACTTC.